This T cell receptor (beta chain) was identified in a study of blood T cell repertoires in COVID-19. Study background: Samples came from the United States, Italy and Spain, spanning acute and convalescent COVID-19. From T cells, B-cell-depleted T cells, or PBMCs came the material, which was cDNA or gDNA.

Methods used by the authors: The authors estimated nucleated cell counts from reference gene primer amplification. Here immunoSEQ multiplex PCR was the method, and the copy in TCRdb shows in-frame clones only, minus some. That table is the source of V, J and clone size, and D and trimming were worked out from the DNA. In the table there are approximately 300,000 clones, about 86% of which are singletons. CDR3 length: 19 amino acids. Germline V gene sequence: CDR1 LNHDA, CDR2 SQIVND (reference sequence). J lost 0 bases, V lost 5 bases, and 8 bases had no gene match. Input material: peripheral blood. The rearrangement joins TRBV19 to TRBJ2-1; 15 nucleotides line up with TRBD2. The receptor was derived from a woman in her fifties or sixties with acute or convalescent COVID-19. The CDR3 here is CASSSRGTSGRSSYNEQFF. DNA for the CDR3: TGTGCCAGTAGTTCTCGCGGGACTAGCGGGAGGTCCTCCTACAATGAGCAGTTCTTC.